The sequence of this T cell receptor beta chain was determined in a study of CD8+ T cells in alopecia areata. Remarks on this clone: Its target is not known.

Study findings and constraints: Normal scalp had lower clonality than lesional scalp, with alopecia totalis/universalis lesions showing this most strongly.

The CDR3 loop spans 15 amino acids. Germline CDR1 reads SQVTM; CDR2 reads ANQGSEA. The V end was cut by 4 bases, the J end by 3 bases, with 18 bases between. Sequencing relied on a cDNA template that was reverse transcribed from extracted RNA. Libraries were prepared by immunoSEQ multiplex PCR; TCRdb keeps only in-frame clonotypes and omits some of them. The table includes roughly 100,000 clones, around three fifths detected once. The sequencing sample was made of CD4+ T cells sorted from blood. The genes are TRBV29-1 and TRBJ1-1, with a tentative D call TRBD1 (5 bases). This receptor was taken from a human donor in good health. The DNA for the CDR3 is TGCAGCGTTGGGTGGAGGGGCGCAGCGGACACTGAAGCTTTCTTT. Translated, it gives CSVGWRGAADTEAFF.